The clone carrying this TCR beta chain has ten or more counts. What it binds is unknown. Out of about 10 ml of fresh peripheral blood came the PBMCs. The data originate from a study of T cells in Graves' hyperthyroidism and ophthalmopathy. Notes on the study in general: It was a median about 6 months before onset that the model predicted ophthalmopathy.

Per germline, CDR1 SGHTA and CDR2 FQGNSA. After removal of 6 bases from V and 8 bases from J, the junction contained 9 bases not matched to a gene. The CDR3 runs 14 residues. Amplification of TCR beta CDR3 regions used RNA as the template. When the TCR CDR3 underwent first-round RT-PCR, the HTBI primer set was used. Each CDR3 protein gets one entry after TCRdb re-called the multiplex PCR reads with MiXCR. The repertoire holds 95,000 to 100,000 distinct CDR3 sequences, with about 51% as singletons. The TCR was taken from a woman between 40 and 50 years old with Graves' hyperthyroidism. The sequenced sample consisted of blood. The chain employs TRBV7-2 and TRBJ1-2; 10 nucleotides align to TRBD1. The CDR3 loop is CASSFTPGQGGYTF. CDR3 nucleotide sequence: TGTGCCAGCAGTTTTACTCCGGGACAGGGGGGCTACACCTTC.